This entry features one T cell receptor (beta chain) sequence. As yet, its antigen is unknown. Multiplex touch-down PCR with TRB-A/B primers amplified rearranged V-D-J TRB sequences. TCRdb re-called the multiplex PCR reads through MiXCR, storing one row per CDR3 protein. Of fewer than 12,000 distinct CDR3 sequences in the sample, over 25% are singletons; the top ten hold 2.5% to 4%. Amplification of TCR beta used genomic DNA extracted from peripheral blood. These data originate in a study of T cell repertoires in aging, cancer and after chemotherapy. Findings of the study overall: In healthy donors, age-related TCR diversity loss mainly reflected lost richness. Untreated cancer patients had significantly lower blood TCR diversity than age-matched healthy donors. These repertoire data do not allow conclusions about immunological memory after chemotherapy.

This CDR3 is built from 11 residues. Trimming pared 9 bases from V and 6 bases from J, leaving 10 bases between. The germline gives CDR1 MNHEY, CDR2 SMNVEV (reference sequence). The material sequenced was blood. This chain joins TRBV27 and TRBJ2-3; no clear D gene. The receptor's source is a human donor in good health. The CDR3 is CASRSFDTQYF. The CDR3 nucleotides read TGTGCCAGTAGATCATTCGATACGCAGTATTTT.